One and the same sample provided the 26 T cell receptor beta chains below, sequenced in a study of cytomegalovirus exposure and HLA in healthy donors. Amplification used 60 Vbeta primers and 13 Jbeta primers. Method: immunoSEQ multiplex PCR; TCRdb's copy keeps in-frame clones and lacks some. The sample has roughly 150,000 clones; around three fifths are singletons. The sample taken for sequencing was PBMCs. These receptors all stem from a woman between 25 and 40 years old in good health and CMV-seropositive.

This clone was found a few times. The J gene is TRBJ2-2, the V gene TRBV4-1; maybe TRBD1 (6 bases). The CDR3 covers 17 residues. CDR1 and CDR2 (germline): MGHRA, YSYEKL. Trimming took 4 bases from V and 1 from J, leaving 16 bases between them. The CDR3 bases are TGCGCCAGCAGCCGCGGACAGTTTTCGGGGAACACCGGGGAGCTGTTTTTT. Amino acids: CASSRGQFSGNTGELFF.

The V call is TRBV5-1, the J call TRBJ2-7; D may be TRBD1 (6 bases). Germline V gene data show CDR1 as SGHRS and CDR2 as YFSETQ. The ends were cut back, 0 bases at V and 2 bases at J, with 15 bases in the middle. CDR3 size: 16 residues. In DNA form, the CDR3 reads TGCGCCAGCAGCTTGGTCGGCAGGGGAAGGACCTACGAGCAGTACTTC. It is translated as CASSLVGRGRTYEQYF.

The CDR3 is CASSLWGSPKETQYF. In nucleotides, the CDR3 is TGTGCCAGCAGCTTATGGGGCAGCCCTAAAGAGACCCAGTACTTC. The chain joins TRBV7-9 to TRBJ2-5, with D possibly TRBD1 on 5 matching bases. The germline gives CDR1 SEHNR, CDR2 FQNEAQ (reference sequence). The CDR3 covers 15 residues. V lost 2 bases to trimming and J lost 3 bases, with 13 bases between them.

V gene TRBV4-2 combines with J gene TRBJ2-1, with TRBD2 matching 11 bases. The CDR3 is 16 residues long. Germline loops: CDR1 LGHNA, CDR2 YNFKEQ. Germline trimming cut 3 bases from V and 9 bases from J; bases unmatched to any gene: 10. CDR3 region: CASSHDLAGGRAEQFF. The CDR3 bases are TGTGCCAGCAGCCACGACCTAGCGGGGGGAAGGGCTGAGCAGTTCTTC.

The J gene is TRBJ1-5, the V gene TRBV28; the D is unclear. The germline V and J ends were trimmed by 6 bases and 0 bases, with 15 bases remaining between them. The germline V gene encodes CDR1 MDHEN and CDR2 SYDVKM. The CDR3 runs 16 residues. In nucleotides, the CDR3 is TGTGCCAGCAGAATTGGAGGAGCTTATAGCAATCAGCCCCAGCATTTT. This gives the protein CASRIGGAYSNQPQHF.

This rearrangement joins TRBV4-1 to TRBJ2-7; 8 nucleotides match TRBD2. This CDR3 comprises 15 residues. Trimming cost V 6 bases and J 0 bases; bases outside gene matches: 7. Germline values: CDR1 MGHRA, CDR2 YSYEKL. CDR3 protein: CASRNQRENSYEQYF. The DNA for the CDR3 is TGCGCCAGCAGGAATCAGCGGGAGAACTCCTACGAGCAGTACTTC.

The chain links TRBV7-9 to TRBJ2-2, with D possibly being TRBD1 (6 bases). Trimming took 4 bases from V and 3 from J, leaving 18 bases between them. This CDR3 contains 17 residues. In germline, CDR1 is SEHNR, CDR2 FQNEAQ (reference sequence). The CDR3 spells CASSSGTHRYYTGELFF. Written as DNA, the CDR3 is TGTGCCAGCAGCTCCGGGACACACCGATACTACACCGGGGAGCTGTTTTTT.

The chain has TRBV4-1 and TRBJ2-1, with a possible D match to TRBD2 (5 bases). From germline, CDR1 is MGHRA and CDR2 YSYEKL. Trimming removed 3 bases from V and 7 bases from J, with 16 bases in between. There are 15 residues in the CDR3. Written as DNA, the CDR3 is TGCGCCAGCAGCCAGATATTAGCGCGAGGGAATGAGCAGTTCTTC. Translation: CASSQILARGNEQFF.

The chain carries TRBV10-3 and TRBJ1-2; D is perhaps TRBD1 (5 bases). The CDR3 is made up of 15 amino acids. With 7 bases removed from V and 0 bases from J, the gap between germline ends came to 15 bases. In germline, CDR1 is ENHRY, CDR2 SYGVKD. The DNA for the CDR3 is TGTGCCATCAACCGTGGGGCTACAGCTAACTATGGCTACACCTTC. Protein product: CAINRGATANYGYTF.

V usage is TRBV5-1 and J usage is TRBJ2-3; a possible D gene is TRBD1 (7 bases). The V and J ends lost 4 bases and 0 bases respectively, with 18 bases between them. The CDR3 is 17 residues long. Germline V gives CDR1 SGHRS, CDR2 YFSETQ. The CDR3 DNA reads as TGCGCCAGCAGCCTCGGGATTGGAGGGGGCAGCACAGATACGCAGTATTTT. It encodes CASSLGIGGGSTDTQYF.

CDR3: CASSLRGQNQPQHF. CDR3 in DNA: TGTGCCAGCAGCTTAAGGGGCCAGAACCAGCCCCAGCATTTT. The V and J genes are TRBV7-8 and TRBJ1-5; D may be TRBD1 (5 bases). The length of the CDR3 is 14 residues. Trimming stripped 2 bases from V and 7 bases from J, with 12 bases between. CDR1 and CDR2 from the germline V gene are SGHVS and FQNEAQ.

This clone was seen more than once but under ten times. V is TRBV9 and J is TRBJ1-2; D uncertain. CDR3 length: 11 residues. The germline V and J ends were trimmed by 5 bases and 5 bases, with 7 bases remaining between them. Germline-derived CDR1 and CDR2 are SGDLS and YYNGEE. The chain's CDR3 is CASREIYGYTF. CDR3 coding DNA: TGTGCCAGCAGGGAGATTTATGGCTACACCTTC. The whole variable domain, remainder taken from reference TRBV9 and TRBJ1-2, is DSGVTQTPKHLITATGQRVTLRCSPRSGDLSVYWYQQSLDQGLQFLIQYYNGEERAKGNILERFSAQQFPDLHSELNLSSLELGDSALYFCASREIYGYTFGSGTRLTVV.

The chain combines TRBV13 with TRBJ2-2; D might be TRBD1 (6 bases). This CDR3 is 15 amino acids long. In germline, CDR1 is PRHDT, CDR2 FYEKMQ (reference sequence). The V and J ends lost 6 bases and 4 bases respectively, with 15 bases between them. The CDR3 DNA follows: TGTGCCAGCAGGCCAGGGGCCCCTGGCACCGGGGAGCTGTTTTTT. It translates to CASRPGAPGTGELFF.

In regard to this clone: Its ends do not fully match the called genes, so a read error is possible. CDR3 nucleotide sequence: TGTGCCACAGGGGGAAACGTAAAAAGCATTCAGTACTTC. It yields the protein CATGGNVKSIQYF. V gene TRBV2 combines with J gene TRBJ2-4; 7 nucleotides agree with TRBD1. Germline values: CDR1 SNHLY, CDR2 FYNNEI. This CDR3 has 13 amino acids.

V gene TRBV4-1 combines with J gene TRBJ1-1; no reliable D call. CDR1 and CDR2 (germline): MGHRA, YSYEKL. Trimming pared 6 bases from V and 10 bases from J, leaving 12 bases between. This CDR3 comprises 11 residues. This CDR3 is CASSSGERAFF. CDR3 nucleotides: TGCGCCAGCAGTAGCGGGGAGAGAGCTTTCTTT.

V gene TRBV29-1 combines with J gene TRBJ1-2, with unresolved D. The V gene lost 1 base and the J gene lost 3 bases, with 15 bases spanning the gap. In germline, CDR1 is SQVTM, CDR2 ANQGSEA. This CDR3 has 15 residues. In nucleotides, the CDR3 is TGCAGCGTTGAAGCTGGGTACAGTTACGACTATGGCTACACCTTC. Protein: CSVEAGYSYDYGYTF.

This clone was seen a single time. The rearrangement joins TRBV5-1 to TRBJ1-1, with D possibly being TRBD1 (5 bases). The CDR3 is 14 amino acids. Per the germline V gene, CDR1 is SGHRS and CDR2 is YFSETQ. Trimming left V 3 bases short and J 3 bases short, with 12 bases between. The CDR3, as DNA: TGCGCCAGCAGCTACCGACAGTACGACACTGAAGCTTTCTTT. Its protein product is CASSYRQYDTEAFF.

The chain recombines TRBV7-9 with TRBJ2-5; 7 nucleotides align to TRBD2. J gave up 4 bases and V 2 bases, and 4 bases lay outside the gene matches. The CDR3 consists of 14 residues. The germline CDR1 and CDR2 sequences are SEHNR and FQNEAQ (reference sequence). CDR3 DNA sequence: TGTGCCAGCAGCTTAATATGGACTAGAGAGACCCAGTACTTC. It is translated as CASSLIWTRETQYF.

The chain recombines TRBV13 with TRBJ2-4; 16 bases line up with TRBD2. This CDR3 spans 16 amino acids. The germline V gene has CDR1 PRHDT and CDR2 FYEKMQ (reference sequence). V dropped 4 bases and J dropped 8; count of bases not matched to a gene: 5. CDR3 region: CASSSGLAGGDDIQYF. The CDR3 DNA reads TGTGCCAGCAGCTCGGGACTAGCGGGAGGGGACGACATTCAGTACTTC.

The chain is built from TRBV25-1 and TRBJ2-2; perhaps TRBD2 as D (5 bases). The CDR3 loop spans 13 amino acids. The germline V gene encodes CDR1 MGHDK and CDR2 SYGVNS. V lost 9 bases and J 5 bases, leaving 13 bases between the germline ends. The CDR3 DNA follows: TGTGCCAGTTCCCGGGATTATACCGGGGAGCTGTTTTTT. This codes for CASSRDYTGELFF.

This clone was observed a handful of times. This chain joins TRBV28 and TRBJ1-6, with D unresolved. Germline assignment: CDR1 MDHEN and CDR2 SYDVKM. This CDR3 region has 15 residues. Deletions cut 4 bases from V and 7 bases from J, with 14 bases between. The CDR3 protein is CASSSGAGLNSPLHF. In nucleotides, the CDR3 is TGTGCCAGCAGTTCTGGCGCAGGATTAAATTCACCCCTCCACTTT.

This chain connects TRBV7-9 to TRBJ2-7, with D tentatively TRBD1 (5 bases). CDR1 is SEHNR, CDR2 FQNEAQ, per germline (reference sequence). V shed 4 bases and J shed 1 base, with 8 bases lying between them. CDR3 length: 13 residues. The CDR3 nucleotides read TGTGCCAGCAGCTGGAGACAGTCCTACGAGCAGTACTTC. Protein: CASSWRQSYEQYF.

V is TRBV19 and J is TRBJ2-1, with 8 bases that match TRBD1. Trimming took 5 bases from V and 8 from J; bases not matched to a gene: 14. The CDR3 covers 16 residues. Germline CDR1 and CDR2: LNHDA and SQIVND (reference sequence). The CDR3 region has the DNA TGTGCCAGTAGTTTAAGAGGACAGGGTTTTTGGTATGAGCAGTTCTTC. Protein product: CASSLRGQGFWYEQFF.

The CDR3 coding sequence is TGCGCCAGCAGTCCCCGAGCGGGAGACGGGAACATTCAGTACTTC. The encoded protein is CASSPRAGDGNIQYF. This sequence joins TRBV10-2 and TRBJ2-4; 8 bases align to TRBD2. This CDR3 contains 15 residues. V trimming: 5 bases; J trimming: 7 bases; junction bases outside the gene matches: 10. Per germline, CDR1 WSHSY and CDR2 SAAADI.

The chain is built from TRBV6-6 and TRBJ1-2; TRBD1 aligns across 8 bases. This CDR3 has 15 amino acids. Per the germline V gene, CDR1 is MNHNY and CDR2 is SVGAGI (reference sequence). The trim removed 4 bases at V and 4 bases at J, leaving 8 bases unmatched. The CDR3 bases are TGTGCCAGCAGTTTTACAGGGGGTCCTTTCTATGGCTACACCTTC. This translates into CASSFTGGPFYGYTF.

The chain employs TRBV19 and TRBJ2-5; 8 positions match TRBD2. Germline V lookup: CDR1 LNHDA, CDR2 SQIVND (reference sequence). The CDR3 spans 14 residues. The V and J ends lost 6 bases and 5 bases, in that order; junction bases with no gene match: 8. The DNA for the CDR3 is TGTGCCAGTAGATATCGGGGGGGTGAGGAGACCCAGTACTTC. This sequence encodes CASRYRGGEETQYF.